This entry concerns a single T cell receptor beta chain. This specimen belongs to a study of control samples from healthy donors and cancer patients. Trimming took off 5 bases at V and 7 bases at J, with 10 bases between the two ends. The CDR3 is 12 amino acids. Sequencing was performed with immunoSEQ multiplex PCR; in TCRdb, only in-frame clones are kept and a portion is missing. The sample carries roughly 70,000 clones, 84% recorded once. This chain uses TRBV12-3 or TRBV12-4 with TRBJ2-3, with D perhaps being TRBD1 or TRBD2 (5 bases each). This clonotype was sampled from a man aged 45-65 years in good health. The sample comprised blood. The CDR3 nucleotides are TGTGCCAGCAGTCAGGGACCATATACGCAGTATTTT. Translating gives CASSQGPYTQYF.